Listed below are T cell receptor beta chains from one sample, sequenced in a study of T-cell reconstitution after alpha-beta-depleted transplantation in children. One entry per CDR3 protein, called by TCRdb with MiXCR from the PCR reads. This sample carries hundreds of thousands of distinct CDR3 sequences, approximately 10% of them seen once, and the ten largest clones take around 2.2%. Sample: PBMCs, taken before TCRalphabeta/CD19-depleted stem cell transplant. The receptors originated from a child aged 2-15 years with inherited bone marrow failure, due to receive a stem cell transplant. The CDR3 runs from the conserved cysteine through the conserved F or W. A D gene is named only where the DNA matches it firmly. Some rows mark clone size as missing; the rest say once, few, many or name a class of expanded clone.

V gene	clone size	D gene	J gene	CDR3 protein	CDR3 DNA
TRBV7-2	many	TRBD1	TRBJ2-2	CASSRRQGVTGELFF	TGTGCCAGCAGCCGACGACAGGGGGTCACCGGGGAGCTGTTTTTT
TRBV7-2	many	-	TRBJ2-3	CASSLTTTDTQYF	TGTGCCAGCAGCTTGACAACCACAGATACGCAGTATTTT
TRBV5-1	-	-	TRBJ2-1	CASTQDSGLLYNEQFF	TGCGCCAGCACCCAGGACTCGGGCTTATTGTACAATGAGCAGTTCTTC
TRBV20-1	many	-	TRBJ1-5	CSAKRTFDYSNQPQHF	TGCAGTGCTAAGAGGACATTCGATTATAGCAATCAGCCCCAGCATTTT
TRBV5-1	many	TRBD1	TRBJ2-1	CASSGWTGRGLNEQFF	TGCGCCAGCAGCGGATGGACAGGAAGAGGCCTCAATGAGCAGTTCTTC
TRBV12-3/TRBV12-4	many	-	TRBJ2-5	CASSLALVEETQYF	TGTGCCAGCAGTTTAGCTCTAGTTGAAGAGACCCAGTACTTC
TRBV7-6	many	-	TRBJ1-1	CASSERGSVAFF	TGTGCCAGCAGCGAGCGAGGGTCGGTGGCTTTCTTT
TRBV29-1	-	-	TRBJ1-2	CSVDRLYNGYTF	TGCAGCGTTGATCGTCTCTACAATGGCTACACCTTC
TRBV20-1	-	-	TRBJ1-1	CSADAGHTNTEAFF	TGCAGTGCTGACGCGGGACATACGAACACTGAAGCTTTCTTT
TRBV6-6	few	TRBD2	TRBJ2-1	CASSYSKGTSRFNEQFF	TGTGCCAGCAGTTACTCGAAGGGGACTAGCAGGTTCAATGAGCAGTTCTTC
TRBV4-3	few	-	TRBJ1-3	CASSQDWPGAGNTIYF	TGCGCCAGCAGCCAAGATTGGCCAGGAGCCGGAAACACCATATATTTT
TRBV2	-	TRBD1	TRBJ2-2	CASSRQGAWELFF	TGTGCCAGCAGTAGACAGGGGGCCTGGGAGCTGTTTTTT
TRBV30	few	-	TRBJ1-1	CAWSVSTEAFF	TGTGCCTGGAGTGTCAGCACTGAAGCTTTCTTT
TRBV7-9	many	-	TRBJ2-1	CASSSLASYNEQFF	TGTGCCAGCAGCTCACTAGCCTCCTACAATGAGCAGTTCTTC
TRBV5-1	-	TRBD2	TRBJ2-7	CASSSLAGEEQYF	TGCGCCAGCAGCTCACTAGCGGGAGAAGAGCAGTACTTC
TRBV6-1	-	TRBD2	TRBJ2-7	CASSTTSGKPYEQYF	TGTGCCAGCAGTACCACTAGCGGGAAGCCCTACGAGCAGTACTTC
TRBV3-1	few	-	TRBJ2-2	CASSQEGFIVRDNTGELFF	TGTGCCAGCAGCCAAGAAGGATTTATAGTAAGGGACAACACCGGGGAGCTGTTTTTT
TRBV29-1	many	TRBD2	TRBJ2-7	CSVVSGTSGSEQYF	TGCAGCGTAGTCTCCGGGACTAGCGGCTCCGAGCAGTACTTC
TRBV7-8	few	TRBD2	TRBJ2-1	CASSLGPGGPYNEQFF	TGTGCCAGCAGCTTAGGACCGGGAGGGCCCTACAATGAGCAGTTCTTC
TRBV5-6	many	-	TRBJ2-5	CASSFWGSKETQYF	TGTGCCAGCAGCTTCTGGGGCAGCAAAGAGACCCAGTACTTC
TRBV20-1	-	TRBD2	TRBJ2-2	CSAWTSGSRTGELFF	TGCAGTGCTTGGACTAGCGGGAGCAGGACCGGGGAGCTGTTTTTT
TRBV20-1	-	TRBD2	TRBJ2-4	CSARLAGVRTGSDIQYF	TGCAGTGCTAGACTAGCGGGAGTAAGAACTGGATCGGACATTCAGTACTTC
TRBV30	many	TRBD2	TRBJ2-1	CAWFSRLAGVMFF	TGTGCCTGGTTTTCTCGACTAGCGGGAGTCATGTTCTTC
TRBV12-3/TRBV12-4	many	-	TRBJ1-5	CASSLREGYQPQHF	TGTGCCAGCAGTTTAAGGGAAGGGTATCAGCCCCAGCATTTT
TRBV4-3	many	TRBD2	TRBJ2-3	CASSQGVAGDTQYF	TGCGCCAGCAGCCAAGGGGTAGCGGGAGATACGCAGTATTTT
TRBV2	many	TRBD1	TRBJ2-1	CASRGDRLSYNEQFF	TGTGCCAGCAGGGGGGACAGGCTCTCCTACAATGAGCAGTTCTTC
TRBV7-2	many	TRBD2	TRBJ2-1	CASSSWTSGPYNEQFF	TGTGCCAGCAGCTCCTGGACTAGCGGCCCTTACAATGAGCAGTTCTTC
TRBV7-8	-	-	TRBJ2-7	CASSQDKVYEQYF	TGTGCCAGCAGCCAGGACAAGGTGTACGAGCAGTACTTC
TRBV5-4	few	TRBD2	TRBJ2-1	CASTPGERGLSSYNEQFF	TGTGCCAGCACCCCGGGGGAGCGGGGGCTGAGCTCCTACAATGAGCAGTTCTTC
TRBV11-1	many	TRBD2	TRBJ2-2	CASSFPFPVPSGSPGELFF	TGTGCCAGCAGCTTTCCGTTCCCCGTGCCTAGCGGGAGTCCCGGGGAGCTGTTTTTT
TRBV20-1	many	-	TRBJ2-5	CSAREEETQYF	TGCAGTGCTAGAGAGGAAGAGACCCAGTACTTC
TRBV5-1	many	-	TRBJ2-1	CASTLIPGTQVNEQFF	TGCGCCAGCACCCTCATCCCCGGGACACAAGTCAATGAGCAGTTCTTC
TRBV25-1	many	-	TRBJ2-7	CASSRQTSEVHEQYF	TGTGCCAGCAGTAGGCAGACAAGCGAAGTACACGAGCAGTACTTC
TRBV19	few	-	TRBJ2-1	CASSMVSYNEQFF	TGTGCCAGTAGTATGGTCTCGTACAATGAGCAGTTCTTC
TRBV5-6	many	-	TRBJ1-1	CASSLLGTEAFF	TGTGCCAGCAGCTTGCTTGGCACTGAAGCTTTCTTT
TRBV5-1	-	TRBD2	TRBJ2-2	CASSPAGTSGRVDGELFF	TGCGCCAGCAGCCCCGCCGGGACTAGCGGGAGGGTTGACGGGGAGCTGTTTTTT
TRBV5-1	many	TRBD2	TRBJ2-1	CASSLAAGGNNEQFF	TGCGCCAGCAGCTTGGCGGCGGGAGGGAACAATGAGCAGTTCTTC
TRBV2	few	-	TRBJ2-2	CASSETEITGELFF	TGTGCCAGCAGTGAAACCGAGATTACCGGGGAGCTGTTTTTT
TRBV11-2	few	TRBD2	TRBJ2-2	CASSLGVGLAVKNTGELFF	TGTGCCAGCAGCTTAGGGGTGGGGCTAGCGGTTAAGAACACCGGGGAGCTGTTTTTT
TRBV5-1	many	-	TRBJ2-2	CASSLEGRANTGELFF	TGCGCCAGCAGCTTGGAGGGACGGGCGAACACCGGGGAGCTGTTTTTT
TRBV20-1	many	-	TRBJ2-1	CSASHGWSSYNEQFF	TGCAGTGCTAGTCATGGATGGAGCTCCTACAATGAGCAGTTCTTC
TRBV10-3	many	TRBD1	TRBJ1-1	CAISEWRQGETEAFF	TGTGCCATCAGTGAGTGGCGGCAGGGGGAAACTGAAGCTTTCTTT
TRBV10-2	many	-	TRBJ1-4	CASSESQGVATNEKLFF	TGCGCCAGCAGTGAGTCGCAGGGAGTTGCAACTAATGAAAAACTGTTTTTT
TRBV12-3/TRBV12-4	few	-	TRBJ2-2	CASSLRQGRYTGELFF	TGTGCCAGCAGCCTACGGCAGGGACGGTATACCGGGGAGCTGTTTTTT
TRBV27	few	-	TRBJ2-1	CASRILGGEQFF	TGTGCCAGCAGGATCCTGGGCGGTGAGCAGTTCTTC
TRBV2	many	-	TRBJ2-2	CAWAPRGRLDGELFF	TGTGCCTGGGCGCCCCGGGGGCGCCTGGACGGGGAGCTGTTTTTT
TRBV12-3/TRBV12-4	many	-	TRBJ1-5	CASSSQWVNQPQHF	TGTGCCAGCAGTTCCCAATGGGTCAATCAGCCCCAGCATTTT
TRBV6-5	many	-	TRBJ1-5	CASSYGGLNQPQHF	TGTGCCAGCAGTTACGGGGGGCTGAATCAGCCCCAGCATTTT
TRBV12-3/TRBV12-4	many	-	TRBJ1-3	CASSFRPGTIYF	TGTGCCAGCAGTTTTCGCCCTGGCACCATATATTTT
TRBV28	-	-	TRBJ2-3	CASSLQGGGTDTQYF	TGTGCCAGCAGTCTACAGGGGGGGGGCACAGATACGCAGTATTTT
TRBV10-3	many	-	TRBJ1-1	CAISEVGGFDTEAFF	TGTGCCATCAGTGAAGTGGGGGGCTTTGACACTGAAGCTTTCTTT
TRBV5-1	many	TRBD2	TRBJ2-1	CASSLGGRAPDNEQFF	TGCGCCAGCAGCTTAGGCGGGAGGGCCCCAGACAATGAGCAGTTCTTC